There are a few counts of the clone carrying this TCR beta chain. Diagnosis relied on clinical symptoms, serum thyroxine and TRAb, thyroid ultrasound and orbital computed tomography. This record belongs to a study of T cells in Graves' hyperthyroidism and ophthalmopathy. Amplification of TCR beta CDR3 regions used RNA as the template. A set of HTBI primers served as the primers for a first-round RT-PCR of the TCR CDR3. Each CDR3 protein is one row after TCRdb ran MiXCR on the multiplex PCR reads. The sample has around 600,000 distinct CDR3 sequences; 45% are singletons. The CDR3 has 13 residues. The germline V gene has CDR1 LNHDA and CDR2 SQIVND (reference sequence). The germline V and J ends were trimmed by 10 bases and 6 bases, with 16 bases remaining between them.

Sequenced material: peripheral blood or thyroid tissue (not recorded which). This clonotype originated in an adult man with Graves' disease, either hyperthyroidism or ophthalmopathy (not recorded which). The chain combines TRBV19 with TRBJ1-5; possibly TRBD1 for D (6 bases). The CDR3 region is CATARGGVQPQHF. The CDR3 bases are TGTGCCACCGCGAGGGGGGGTGTTCAGCCCCAGCATTTT.